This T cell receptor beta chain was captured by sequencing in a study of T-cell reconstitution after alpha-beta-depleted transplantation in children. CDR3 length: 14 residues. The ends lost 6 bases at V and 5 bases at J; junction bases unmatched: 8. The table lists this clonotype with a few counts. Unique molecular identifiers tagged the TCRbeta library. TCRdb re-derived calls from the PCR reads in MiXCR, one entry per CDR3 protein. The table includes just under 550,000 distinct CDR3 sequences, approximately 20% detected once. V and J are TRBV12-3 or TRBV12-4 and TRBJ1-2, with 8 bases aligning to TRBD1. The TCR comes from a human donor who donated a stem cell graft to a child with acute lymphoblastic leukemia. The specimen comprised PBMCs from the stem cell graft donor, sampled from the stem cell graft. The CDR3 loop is CASRRDRSGYGYTF. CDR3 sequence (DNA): TGTGCCAGCAGGCGGGACAGGAGCGGATATGGCTACACCTTC.